This T cell receptor beta chain was captured by sequencing in a study of blood T cell repertoires in COVID-19. The overall study: Sources were T cells, B-cell-depleted T cells, or PBMCs; the material itself was cDNA or gDNA.

Sequencing used immunoSEQ multiplex PCR; TCRdb keeps in-frame clones, though not all of them. The sample carries some 150,000 clones, 89% recorded once. This clone has just a few counts. Trimming removed 4 bases from V and 1 base from J, with 8 bases in between. The CDR3 loop spans 13 amino acids. Germline CDR1 and CDR2: SGHRS and YFSETQ. The origin of this receptor is a woman aged 18 to 35 who had recovered from COVID-19. The genes are TRBV5-1 and TRBJ1-2; possibly TRBD1 for D (5 bases). The specimen sequenced was PBMCs or T cells enriched from blood (not recorded which). This CDR3 is CASSIRDNYGYTF. In nucleotides, the CDR3 is TGCGCCAGCAGCATCAGGGATAACTATGGCTACACCTTC.